This passage covers 10 T cell receptor beta chains from one sample sequenced in a study of blood T cell repertoires in COVID-19 (dated by TCRdb to about 2020). The library relied on the immunoSEQ multiplex PCR assay. The immuneACCESS repertoire file appears here via TCRdb, limited to in-frame rearrangements. These files lack a portion of the clones; in checked studies, under half of the deficit traces to unresolved V genes, and the cause of the others is not known. The sample yields around 120,000 clones; under 80% were counted once. 2% to 2.5% of the sample is in the top ten clones. Material for sequencing was peripheral blood. These receptors all come from a man in his 70s with acute or convalescent COVID-19.

V is TRBV19 and J is TRBJ2-1, with 13 bases that match TRBD2. This CDR3 is built from 17 residues. The trim removed 6 bases at V and 7 bases at J, leaving 12 bases unmatched. Germline CDR1 LNHDA, CDR2 SQIVND (reference sequence). The CDR3 DNA reads TGTGCCAGTAGCGACCTACCCGGACTAGCGGGGGCTAATGAGCAGTTCTTC. Translating gives CASSDLPGLAGANEQFF.

In this sample, this clone turned up once. V gene TRBV10-3 combines with J gene TRBJ1-1; possibly TRBD1 for D (6 bases). CDR1 and CDR2 (germline): ENHRY, SYGVKD. The CDR3 runs 14 residues. V lost 4 bases and J lost 1, with 10 bases in between. The CDR3 DNA sequence: TGTGCCATCAGTGTCCCAGGGGAGAACACTGAAGCTTTCTTT. This encodes CAISVPGENTEAFF.

In this sample, this clone turned up once. The rearrangement uses TRBV3-1 (or the pseudogene TRBV3-2) and TRBJ1-6; a possible D gene is TRBD1 (5 bases). Germline V lookup: CDR1 LGHDT, CDR2 YNNKEL (reference sequence). This CDR3 has 14 amino acids. V dropped 1 base and J dropped 7 bases, with 8 bases sitting between them. This chain's CDR3 is CASSQGGWNSPLHF. In nucleotides, the CDR3 is TGTGCCAGCAGCCAAGGGGGCTGGAATTCACCCCTCCACTTT.

The rearrangement links TRBV4-1 to TRBJ1-2, with a possible D match to TRBD1 (6 bases). V was clipped by 1 base and J by 0 bases, with 18 bases between them. Germline assignment: CDR1 MGHRA and CDR2 YSYEKL. The CDR3 has 18 residues. Here the CDR3 DNA reads TGCGCCAGCAGCCAAGTCGTCCAGGGGCCGGACCCTAACTATGGCTACACCTTC. Protein: CASSQVVQGPDPNYGYTF.

This chain uses TRBV10-3 with TRBJ2-1; TRBD2 agrees at 8 bases. The V gene's germline CDR1 is ENHRY and CDR2 SYGVKD. CDR3 length: 16 residues. V shed 7 bases and J 0 bases; nucleotides not matched to a gene: 8. CDR3 sequence: CAITPAGTSSYNEQFF. CDR3 DNA sequence: TGTGCCATCACCCCAGCCGGGACTAGCTCCTACAATGAGCAGTTCTTC.

The chain links TRBV5-1 to TRBJ2-6, with TRBD1 matching 9 bases. Trimming removed 9 bases from V and 1 base from J; junction bases left unmatched: 5. There are 15 residues in the CDR3. Germline CDR1 SGHRS, CDR2 YFSETQ. The CDR3 region is CATAGQGSGANVLTF. The CDR3 nucleotides are TGCGCCACCGCCGGACAGGGGTCTGGGGCCAACGTCCTGACTTTC. The full variable domain, rest sourced from reference TRBV5-1 and TRBJ2-6, is KAGVTQTPRYLIKTRGQQVTLSCSPISGHRSVSWYQQTPGQGLQFLFEYFSETQRNKGNFPGRFSGRQFSNSRSEMNVSTLELGDSALYLCATAGQGSGANVLTFGAGSRLTVL.

V gene TRBV10-3 combines with J gene TRBJ2-1; 7 nucleotides line up with TRBD2. The CDR3 has 14 amino acids. The V and J ends lost 4 bases and 3 bases, in that order; junction bases with no gene match: 3. Germline V gene lookup returns CDR1 ENHRY and CDR2 SYGVKD. This CDR3 reads CAISVGGGYNEQFF. For the CDR3, the DNA is TGTGCCATCAGTGTAGGCGGGGGCTACAATGAGCAGTTCTTC.

This rearrangement joins TRBV5-6 to TRBJ2-3, with 8 bases lining up with TRBD1. Unmatched junction bases numbered 7, after V lost 0 bases and J lost 4 bases. CDR1 and CDR2 from the germline V gene are SGHDT and YYEEEE. This CDR3 has 16 residues. The CDR3 spells CASSLGTGFDADTQYF. CDR3 DNA sequence: TGTGCCAGCAGCTTGGGGACAGGGTTTGATGCAGATACGCAGTATTTT.

The chain combines TRBV4-3 with TRBJ1-3; D possibly corresponds to TRBD1 (6 bases). This CDR3 is built from 15 residues. V lost 3 bases, J lost 1 base, and 10 bases lay in between. The germline V gene has CDR1 LGHNA and CDR2 YSLEER. CDR3 amino acids: CASSHNQGSGNTIYF. CDR3 in DNA: TGCGCCAGCAGCCACAATCAGGGGTCTGGAAACACCATATATTTT.

This rearrangement joins TRBV7-9 to TRBJ2-1; D perhaps matches TRBD1 (6 bases). This CDR3 has 14 amino acids. The germline gives CDR1 SEHNR, CDR2 FQNEAQ (reference sequence). V was clipped by 5 bases and J by 4 bases, with 12 bases between them. CDR3 bases: TGTGCCAGCAGCCCTATGGGGGCTTACAATGAGCAGTTCTTC. Protein product: CASSPMGAYNEQFF.